This T cell receptor beta chain derives from a study of blood T cells in healthy people across ages. Russia was home to the donors, healthy Caucasian individuals aged roughly 6 to 95. Each donor gave 9 to 10 milliliters of peripheral blood. A second PCR of 7 to 11 cycles used a sample-barcoded 5' primer and a J-beta primer mix. TCRdb re-called the 5' RACE reads through MiXCR, storing one row per CDR3 protein. The data contain under 1,000,000 distinct CDR3 sequences, about half of them seen just once; the ten biggest clones take up over 15%. General study findings and limits: Across the age range, TCR beta diversity per million T cells fell in a roughly linear way. Versus aged donors, long-lived donors had higher diversity and more naive CD4+ cells.

This clonotype has only one observation. Its antigen is not known. V was pared by 3 bases and J by 4 bases, with 13 bases between. CDR1 DFQATT and CDR2 SNEGSKA come from the germline V gene (reference sequence). This CDR3 contains 14 residues. The TCR comes from an older man in good health. The rearrangement uses TRBV20-1 and TRBJ2-1, with unresolved D. Sequenced input: blood. For the CDR3, the DNA is TGCAGTGCTAGCGTGGCTATCGTATACAATGAGCAGTTCTTC. Translating gives CSASVAIVYNEQFF.